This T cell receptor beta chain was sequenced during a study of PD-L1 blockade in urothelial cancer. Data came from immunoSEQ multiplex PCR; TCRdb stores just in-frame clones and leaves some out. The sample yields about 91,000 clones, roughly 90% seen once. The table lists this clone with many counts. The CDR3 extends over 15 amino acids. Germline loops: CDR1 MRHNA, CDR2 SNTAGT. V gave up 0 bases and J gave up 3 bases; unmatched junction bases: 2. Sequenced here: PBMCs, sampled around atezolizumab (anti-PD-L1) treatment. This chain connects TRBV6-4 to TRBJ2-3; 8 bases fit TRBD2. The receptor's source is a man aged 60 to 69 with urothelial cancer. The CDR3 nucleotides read TGTGCCAGCAGTGACTCCGGGGGGGCTACAGATACGCAGTATTTT. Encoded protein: CASSDSGGATDTQYF.